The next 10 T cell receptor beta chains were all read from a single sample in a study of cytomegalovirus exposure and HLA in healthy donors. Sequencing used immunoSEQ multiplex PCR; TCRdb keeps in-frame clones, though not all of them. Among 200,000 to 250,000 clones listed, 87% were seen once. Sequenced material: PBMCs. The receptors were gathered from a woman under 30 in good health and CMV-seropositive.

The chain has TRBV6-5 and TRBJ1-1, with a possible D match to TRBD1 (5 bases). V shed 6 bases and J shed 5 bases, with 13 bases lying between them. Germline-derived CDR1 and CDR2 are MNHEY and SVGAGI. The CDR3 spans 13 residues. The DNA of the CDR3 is TGTGCCAGCAGCCAGGGAATTCGGACTGAAGCTTTCTTT. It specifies CASSQGIRTEAFF.

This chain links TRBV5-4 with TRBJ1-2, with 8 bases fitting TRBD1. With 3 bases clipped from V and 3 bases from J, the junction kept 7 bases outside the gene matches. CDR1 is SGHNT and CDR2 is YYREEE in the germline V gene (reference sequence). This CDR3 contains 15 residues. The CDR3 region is CASSSGQGYDYGYTF. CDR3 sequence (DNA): TGTGCCAGCAGCTCCGGACAGGGATATGACTATGGCTACACCTTC.

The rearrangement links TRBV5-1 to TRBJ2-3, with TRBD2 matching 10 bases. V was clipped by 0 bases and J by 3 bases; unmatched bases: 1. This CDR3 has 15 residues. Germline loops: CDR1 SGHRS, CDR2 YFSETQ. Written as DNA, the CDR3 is TGCGCCAGCAGCTTGGGGACTAGCGGTACAGATACGCAGTATTTT. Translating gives CASSLGTSGTDTQYF.

The CDR3 loop reads CASSPGTSFSDEQFF. CDR3 nucleotides: TGTGCCAGCAGCCCCGGGACTAGCTTTTCGGATGAGCAGTTCTTC. The V and J genes are TRBV2 and TRBJ2-1; 9 bases are a match to TRBD2. The trim removed 6 bases at V and 8 bases at J, leaving 11 bases unmatched. Looked up from germline, CDR1 is SNHLY and CDR2 is FYNNEI. The CDR3 has 15 amino acids.

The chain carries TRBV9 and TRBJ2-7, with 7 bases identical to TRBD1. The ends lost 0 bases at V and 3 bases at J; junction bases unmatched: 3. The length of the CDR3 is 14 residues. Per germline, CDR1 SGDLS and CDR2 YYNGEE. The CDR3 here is CASSVGGGVYEQYF. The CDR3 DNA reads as TGTGCCAGCAGCGTAGGAGGGGGCGTCTACGAGCAGTACTTC.

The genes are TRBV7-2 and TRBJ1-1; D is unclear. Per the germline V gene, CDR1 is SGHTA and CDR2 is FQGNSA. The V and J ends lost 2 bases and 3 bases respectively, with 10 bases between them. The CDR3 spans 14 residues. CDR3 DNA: TGTGCCAGCAGCTTATATTCGGAGTACACTGAAGCTTTCTTT. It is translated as CASSLYSEYTEAFF.

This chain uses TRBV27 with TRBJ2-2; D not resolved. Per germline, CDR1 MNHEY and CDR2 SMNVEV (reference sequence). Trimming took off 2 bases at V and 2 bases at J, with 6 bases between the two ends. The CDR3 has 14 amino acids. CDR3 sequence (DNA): TGTGCCAGCAGTTTACTCCCTAACACCGGGGAGCTGTTTTTT. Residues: CASSLLPNTGELFF.

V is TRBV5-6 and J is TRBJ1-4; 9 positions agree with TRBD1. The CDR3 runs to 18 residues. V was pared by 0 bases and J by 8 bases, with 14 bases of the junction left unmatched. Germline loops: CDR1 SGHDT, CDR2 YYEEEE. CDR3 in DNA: TGTGCCAGCAGCTTGGCATATCGTGGACAGGGGATAAGCGAAAAACTGTTTTTT. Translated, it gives CASSLAYRGQGISEKLFF.

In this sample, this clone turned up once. CDR3 sequence: CASSLWPRETQYF. In DNA, the CDR3 is TGTGCCAGCAGCTTATGGCCTCGAGAGACCCAGTACTTC. The chain has TRBV7-2 and TRBJ2-5; no clear D. V shed 2 bases and J shed 4 bases, with 8 bases lying between them. CDR3 length equals 13 residues. Germline assignment: CDR1 SGHTA and CDR2 FQGNSA.

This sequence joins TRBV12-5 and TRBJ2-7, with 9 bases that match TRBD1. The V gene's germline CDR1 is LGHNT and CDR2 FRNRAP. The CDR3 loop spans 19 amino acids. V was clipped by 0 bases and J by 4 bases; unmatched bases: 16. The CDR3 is CASGLVPSLRRDRVYEQYF. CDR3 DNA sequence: TGTGCTAGTGGTTTGGTTCCGTCCCTCCGCCGGGACAGGGTATACGAGCAGTACTTC.